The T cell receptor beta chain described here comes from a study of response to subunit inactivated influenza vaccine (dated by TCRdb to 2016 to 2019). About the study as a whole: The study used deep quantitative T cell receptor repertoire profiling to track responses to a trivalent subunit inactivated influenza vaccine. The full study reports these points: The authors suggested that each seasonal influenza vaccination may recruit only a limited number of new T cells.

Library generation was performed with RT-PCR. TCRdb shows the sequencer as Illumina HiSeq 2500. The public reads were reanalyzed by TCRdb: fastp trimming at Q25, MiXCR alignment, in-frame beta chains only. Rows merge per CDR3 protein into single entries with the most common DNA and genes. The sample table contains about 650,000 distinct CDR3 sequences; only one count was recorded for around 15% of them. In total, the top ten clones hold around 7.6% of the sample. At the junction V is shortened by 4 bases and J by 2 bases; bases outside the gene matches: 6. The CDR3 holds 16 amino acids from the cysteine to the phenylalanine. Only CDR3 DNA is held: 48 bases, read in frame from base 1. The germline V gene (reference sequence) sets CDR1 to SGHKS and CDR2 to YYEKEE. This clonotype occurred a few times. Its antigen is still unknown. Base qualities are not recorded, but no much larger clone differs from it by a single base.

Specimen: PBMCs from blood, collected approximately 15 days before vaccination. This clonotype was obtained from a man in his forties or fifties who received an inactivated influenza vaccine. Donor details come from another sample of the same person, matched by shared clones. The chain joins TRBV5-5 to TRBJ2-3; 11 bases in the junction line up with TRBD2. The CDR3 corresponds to CASSRIAGGNTDTQYF. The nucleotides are TGTGCCAGCAGCAGAATAGCGGGGGGGAACACAGATACGCAGTATTTT.